This T cell receptor (beta chain) is drawn from a study of blood T cell repertoires in COVID-19. Overall study context: Sites across the United States, Italy and Spain contributed samples from acute and convalescent COVID-19. In each case, the material was cDNA or gDNA derived from T cells, B-cell-depleted T cells, or PBMCs.

CDR1 is GTSNPN, CDR2 SVGIG, per germline (reference sequence). CDR3 length: 15 amino acids. V shed 1 base and J shed 0 bases, with 11 bases lying between them. Original processing notes: Researchers report that nucleated cell counts were estimated from reference gene primer amplification. Measured with immunoSEQ multiplex PCR; TCRdb has only the in-frame clones, and not every one. That table is the source of V, J and clone size, and D and trimming were worked out from the DNA. The sample contains some 90,000 clones, roughly 70% of which appear only once. Sequenced input: peripheral blood. The clonotype comes from an older woman in a cohort sampled during active or convalescent COVID-19. The chain recombines TRBV30 with TRBJ2-3; D might be TRBD2 (6 bases). CDR3 in DNA: TGTGCCTGGAGTGCATCGCGGGGTAGCACAGATACGCAGTATTTT. Protein product: CAWSASRGSTDTQYF.